Each of the 9 T cell receptor beta chains below was sequenced from the same sample in a study of T cell repertoires in cytomegalovirus infection. Each CDR3 protein gets one entry after TCRdb re-called the reads with MiXCR. The profile shows roughly 990,000 distinct CDR3 sequences, around 29% of them singletons. For these receptors, no antigen is known. This specimen was cultured CD8+ T cells from PBMCs, taken from culture after CMV antigen stimulation. These receptors all come from a human donor in good health (CMV status not recorded). Some clones in this sample may be carry-over from other donors' samples.

This clonotype was counted only a few times. The chain carries TRBV7-9 and TRBJ2-5, with 7 bases that match TRBD1. CDR1 and CDR2 (germline): SEHNR, FQNEAQ (reference sequence). The CDR3 extends over 16 amino acids. The ends lost 4 bases at V and 0 bases at J; junction bases unmatched: 8. CDR3 sequence (DNA): TGTGCCAGCAGCTCTACAGGGGCCATGTACCAAGAGACCCAGTACTTC. Its translation is CASSSTGAMYQETQYF.

This chain joins TRBV12-3 or TRBV12-4 and TRBJ2-1, with D possibly called TRBD1 or TRBD2 (5 bases each). This CDR3 is built from 13 residues. V shed 7 bases and J shed 6 bases, with 13 bases lying between them. This chain's CDR3 is CASNQLGANEQFF. CDR3 bases: TGTGCCAGCAACCAGCTCGGGGCCAATGAGCAGTTCTTC.

This clonotype has just a few counts. This rearrangement joins TRBV19 to TRBJ1-5; the D is unclear. The CDR3 contains 14 residues. V was pared by 3 bases and J by 3 bases, with 9 bases between. Germline V gene sequence: CDR1 LNHDA, CDR2 SQIVND (reference sequence). CDR3 DNA: TGTGCCAGTAGTATTGGAGGGCTCAATCAGCCCCAGCATTTT. This encodes CASSIGGLNQPQHF.

This chain joins TRBV12-3 or TRBV12-4 and TRBJ1-4, with 7 bases fitting TRBD1. CDR3 length equals 15 residues. Unmatched junction bases numbered 5, after V lost 0 bases and J lost 7 bases. This CDR3 is CASSLASGTAEKLFF. The CDR3 bases are TGTGCCAGCAGTTTAGCGTCAGGGACAGCTGAAAAACTGTTTTTT.

This clonotype was picked up a small number of times. CDR3 sequence (DNA): TGTGCCAGCAGTTACTCGAGCGGTTCTGGAAACACCATATATTTT. Protein sequence: CASSYSSGSGNTIYF. J is TRBJ1-3 and V is TRBV6-5; no clear D. The V end was cut by 0 bases, the J end by 1 base, with 7 bases between. Germline values: CDR1 MNHEY, CDR2 SVGAGI. The CDR3 spans 15 residues.

This chain connects TRBV11-2 to TRBJ2-2; no definite D call. The CDR3 runs 14 residues. Looked up from germline, CDR1 is SGHAT and CDR2 is FQNNGV. V was trimmed by 4 bases and J by 6 bases, leaving 12 bases between them. The CDR3 DNA sequence: TGTGCCAGCAGCTCCCCGGCTCGGCCCGGGGAGCTGTTTTTT. Its protein product is CASSSPARPGELFF.

This clonotype was detected only a few times. This chain links TRBV12-3 or TRBV12-4 with TRBJ1-1; tentative D call: TRBD1 (6 bases). CDR3 length: 19 amino acids. V shed 6 bases and J shed 0 bases, with 26 bases lying between them. The CDR3 loop is CASSLQGGFFRGMNTEAFF. DNA for the CDR3: TGTGCCAGCAGCCTACAGGGCGGGTTTTTTCGGGGAATGAACACTGAAGCTTTCTTT.

This clonotype was seen more than once but under ten times. This sequence joins TRBV4-1 and TRBJ1-5; 10 positions match TRBD1. CDR1 and CDR2 (germline): MGHRA, YSYEKL. The junction had 7 bases not matched to a gene; V was cut back by 2 bases and J by 6 bases. This CDR3 is built from 16 residues. CDR3 sequence: CASSQSGTGDGQPQHF. In DNA, the CDR3 is TGCGCCAGCAGCCAAAGTGGGACAGGGGATGGTCAGCCCCAGCATTTT.

This clonotype was seen a handful of times. The chain joins TRBV12-3 or TRBV12-4 to TRBJ1-1, with a tentative D call TRBD1 (6 bases). This CDR3 spans 13 amino acids. Deletions cut 4 bases from V and 6 bases from J, with 12 bases between. The CDR3, as DNA: TGTGCCAGCAGTTGGTACAGGGAACCTGAAGCTTTCTTT. It is translated as CASSWYREPEAFF.